What follows are 16 T cell receptor beta chains derived from one specimen sequenced in a study of response to subunit inactivated influenza vaccine. TCRdb re-called the RT-PCR reads through MiXCR, storing one row per CDR3 protein. The table lists hundreds of thousands of distinct CDR3 sequences, around 16% of them singletons. Specimen: PBMCs from blood, collected 11 to 12 days after vaccination. Source of these receptors: a man aged 50-59 years who received an inactivated influenza vaccine.

The chain joins TRBV7-2 to TRBJ2-1, with TRBD2 matching over 12 bases. Germline CDR1 SGHTA, CDR2 FQGNSA. The CDR3 sequence is 16 residues long. CDR3 coding DNA: TGTGCGAACAGACTAGCGGGAGCCGGGGGGTCTCATGAGCAGTTCTTC. Protein product: CANRLAGAGGSHEQFF.

V gene TRBV12-3 or TRBV12-4 combines with J gene TRBJ1-1; perhaps TRBD1 as D (6 bases). V lost 3 bases and J lost 1, with 15 bases in between. The CDR3 length is 16 residues. The CDR3 here is CASSFRGPRGNTEAFF. Here the CDR3 DNA reads TGTGCCAGCAGTTTCCGGGGGCCCCGGGGGAACACTGAAGCTTTCTTT.

This clonotype was detected only a few times. The junction departs from the called germline gene at one end, perhaps through a read error. The chain links TRBV7-7 to TRBJ2-3, with D uncertain. This CDR3 has 13 residues. Germline V lookup: CDR1 SSHAT, CDR2 FNYEAQ (reference sequence). CDR3 nucleotide sequence: TGTGCTAGCAGCTTAGAATTTCAGGATACGCAGTATTTT. It is translated as CASSLEFQDTQYF.

This clonotype was counted only a few times. CDR3 residues: CASSLSYRETQYF. The CDR3 DNA reads as TGTGCCAGCAGCTTATCCTATCGGGAGACCCAGTACTTC. The rearrangement uses TRBV11-1 and TRBJ2-5; D remains ambiguous. Germline V gives CDR1 SGHAT, CDR2 FQDESV (reference sequence). The CDR3 has 13 residues. Trimming stripped 2 bases from V and 5 bases from J, with 9 bases between. Together with reference TRBV11-1 and TRBJ2-5, the CDR3 gives the full variable domain: EAEVAQSPRYKITEKSQAVAFWCDPISGHATLYWYRQILGQGPELLVQFQDESVVDDSQLPKDRFSAERLKGVDSTLKIQPAELGDSAMYLCASSLSYRETQYFGPGTRLLVL.

Only a few counts were recorded for this clonotype. This chain links TRBV28 with TRBJ2-1, with D maybe TRBD2 (5 bases). This CDR3 has 14 residues. V lost 6 bases, J lost 4 bases, and 13 bases lay in between. Germline values: CDR1 MDHEN, CDR2 SYDVKM. The CDR3 spells CASSPLEKYNEQFF. In DNA, the CDR3 is TGTGCCAGCAGCCCACTAGAGAAGTACAATGAGCAGTTCTTC.

The rearrangement links TRBV20-1 to TRBJ2-7; TRBD2 aligns across 13 bases. V gave up 1 base and J gave up 2 bases; unmatched junction bases: 2. From germline, CDR1 is DFQATT and CDR2 SNEGSKA (reference sequence). The length of the CDR3 is 15 residues. The CDR3: CSARGTSGSAYEQYF. CDR3 in DNA: TGCAGTGCTAGAGGGACTAGCGGGAGCGCCTACGAGCAGTACTTC.

CDR3 sequence: CASSLSGTSHEQYF. DNA of the CDR3: TGTGCCAGCAGCCTTAGCGGGACATCCCACGAGCAGTACTTC. The V and J genes are TRBV7-2 and TRBJ2-7; 8 positions agree with TRBD2. CDR3 length: 14 amino acids. V lost 5 bases to trimming and J lost 5 bases; unmatched junction nucleotides: 8. Germline V lookup: CDR1 SGHTA, CDR2 FQGNSA.

This sequence joins TRBV20-1 and TRBJ2-7, with 7 bases fitting TRBD1. J lost 2 bases, V lost 6 bases, and 7 bases had no gene match. CDR1 and CDR2 from the germline V gene are DFQATT and SNEGSKA (reference sequence). CDR3 length: 13 amino acids. CDR3 protein: CSASRDSTYEQYF. The CDR3 region has the DNA TGCAGTGCCTCTCGGGACAGCACCTACGAGCAGTACTTC.

This clonotype was counted a few times. An end of the junction does not agree with germline; a read error may underlie this. The genes are TRBV6-1 and TRBJ2-3; TRBD2 matches at 15 bases. CDR1 is MNHNS, CDR2 SASEGT, per germline. The CDR3 is made up of 16 amino acids. Here the CDR3 reads CASTKGLAGGEDTRYF. In nucleotides, the CDR3 is TGTGCCAGCACTAAAGGACTAGCGGGGGGGGAAGATACGCGGTATTTT.

The chain carries TRBV25-1 and TRBJ2-2; D perhaps matches TRBD1 (5 bases). Germline CDR1 and CDR2: MGHDK and SYGVNS. Trimming took 7 bases from V and 1 from J, leaving 13 bases between them. This CDR3 is 15 amino acids long. The CDR3 DNA reads as TGTGCCAGCACCGGAGACAGCCTGAACACCGGGGAGCTGTTTTTT. Translation: CASTGDSLNTGELFF.

This clonotype has a handful of counts. V usage is TRBV7-9 and J usage is TRBJ2-1; D possibly matches TRBD1 or TRBD2 (5 bases each). Germline V gene data show CDR1 as SEHNR and CDR2 as FQNEAQ (reference sequence). Trimming took off 1 base at V and 8 bases at J, with 18 bases between the two ends. The CDR3 extends over 16 amino acids. The CDR3 bases are TGTGCCAGCAGCTTAGGGTCAGAGGGACCCTCGGATGAGCAGTTCTTC. Protein: CASSLGSEGPSDEQFF.

This sequence joins TRBV19 and TRBJ2-2; no clear D gene. This CDR3 contains 12 residues. CDR1 LNHDA and CDR2 SQIVND come from the germline V gene (reference sequence). The V gene lost 2 bases and the J gene lost 7 bases, with 5 bases spanning the gap. In nucleotides, the CDR3 is TGTGCCAGTAGTATACAACACGGGGAGCTGTTTTTT. This codes for CASSIQHGELFF.

The rearrangement joins TRBV12-3 or TRBV12-4 to TRBJ2-7; possible D gene TRBD2, 5 bases. V lost 8 bases and J lost 6, with 11 bases in between. The CDR3 covers 11 residues. The CDR3 nucleotides are TGTGCCAGCTCGGGGTCGGGCGAGCAGTACTTC. It specifies CASSGSGEQYF.

CDR3 loop: CASSYSRLAGGKHYEQYF. The CDR3 DNA reads as TGTGCCAGCAGTTACTCGAGGCTAGCGGGGGGAAAACACTACGAGCAGTACTTC. This chain connects TRBV6-5 to TRBJ2-7, with 11 bases fitting TRBD2. After removal of 0 bases from V and 3 bases from J, the junction contained 10 bases not matched to a gene. CDR3 length: 18 amino acids. Germline values: CDR1 MNHEY, CDR2 SVGAGI.

In this sample, this clonotype turned up a few times. This chain joins TRBV6-1 and TRBJ2-2; the D gene is possibly TRBD1 (5 bases). The germline V gene encodes CDR1 MNHNS and CDR2 SASEGT. V lost 5 bases and J lost 5, with 15 bases in between. The CDR3 extends over 15 amino acids. CDR3 in amino acids: CASSRRAGYTGELFF. The CDR3 nucleotides read TGTGCCAGCAGTCGTCGGGCAGGGTATACCGGGGAGCTGTTTTTT.

This clonotype has a handful of counts. J is TRBJ2-1 and V is TRBV7-7; TRBD2 agrees at 7 bases. V trimming: 5 bases; J trimming: 0 bases; junction bases outside the gene matches: 10. This CDR3 comprises 17 residues. CDR1 SSHAT and CDR2 FNYEAQ come from the germline V gene (reference sequence). The CDR3 DNA sequence: TGTGCCAGCAGCCCCGGAAGCGCTAGCGGCTCCTACAATGAGCAGTTCTTC. Its translation is CASSPGSASGSYNEQFF.